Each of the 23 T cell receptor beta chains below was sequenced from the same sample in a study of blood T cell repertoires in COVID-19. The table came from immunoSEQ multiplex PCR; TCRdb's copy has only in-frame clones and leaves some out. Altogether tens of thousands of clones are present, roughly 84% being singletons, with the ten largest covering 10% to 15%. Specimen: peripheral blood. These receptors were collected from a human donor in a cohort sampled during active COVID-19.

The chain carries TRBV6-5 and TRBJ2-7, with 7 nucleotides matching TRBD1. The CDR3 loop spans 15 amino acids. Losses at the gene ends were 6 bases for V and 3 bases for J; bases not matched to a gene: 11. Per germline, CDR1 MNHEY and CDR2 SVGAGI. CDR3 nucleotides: TGTGCCAGCAGACCCTCCGGGACAGCGGTCTACGAGCAGTACTTC. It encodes CASRPSGTAVYEQYF.

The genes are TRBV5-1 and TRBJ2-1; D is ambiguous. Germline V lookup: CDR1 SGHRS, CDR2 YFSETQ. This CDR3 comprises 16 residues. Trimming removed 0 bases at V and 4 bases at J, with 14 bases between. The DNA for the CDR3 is TGCGCCAGCAGCTTGGGGCCCCAGAATTTATACAATGAGCAGTTCTTC. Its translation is CASSLGPQNLYNEQFF.

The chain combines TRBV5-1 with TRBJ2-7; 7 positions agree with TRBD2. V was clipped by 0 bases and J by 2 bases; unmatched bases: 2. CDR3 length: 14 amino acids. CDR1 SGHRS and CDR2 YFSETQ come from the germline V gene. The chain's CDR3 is CASSLGEGTYEQYF. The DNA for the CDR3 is TGCGCCAGCAGCTTGGGGGAGGGCACCTACGAGCAGTACTTC. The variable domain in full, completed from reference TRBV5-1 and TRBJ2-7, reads KAGVTQTPRYLIKTRGQQVTLSCSPISGHRSVSWYQQTPGQGLQFLFEYFSETQRNKGNFPGRFSGRQFSNSRSEMNVSTLELGDSALYLCASSLGEGTYEQYFGPGTRLTVT.

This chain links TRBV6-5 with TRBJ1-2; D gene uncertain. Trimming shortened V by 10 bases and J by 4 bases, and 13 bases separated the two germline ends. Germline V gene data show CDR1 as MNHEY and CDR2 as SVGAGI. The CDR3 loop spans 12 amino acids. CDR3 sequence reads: CATEDISYGYTF. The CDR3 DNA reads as TGTGCCACTGAAGACATATCCTATGGCTACACCTTC.

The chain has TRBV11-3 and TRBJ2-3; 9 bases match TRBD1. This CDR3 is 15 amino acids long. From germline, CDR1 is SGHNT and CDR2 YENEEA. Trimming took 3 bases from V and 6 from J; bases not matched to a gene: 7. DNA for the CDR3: TGTGCCAGCAGCTTGGGGGGGACAGGGAGCGATACGCAGTATTTT. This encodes CASSLGGTGSDTQYF.

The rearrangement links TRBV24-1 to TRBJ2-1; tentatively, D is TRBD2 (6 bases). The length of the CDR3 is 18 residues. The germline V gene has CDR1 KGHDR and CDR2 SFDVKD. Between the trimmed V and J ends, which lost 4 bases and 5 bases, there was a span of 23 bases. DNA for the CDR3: TGTGCCACCAGTGACCCGACGTATGGGGGGATAAAGGACAATGAGCAGTTCTTC. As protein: CATSDPTYGGIKDNEQFF.

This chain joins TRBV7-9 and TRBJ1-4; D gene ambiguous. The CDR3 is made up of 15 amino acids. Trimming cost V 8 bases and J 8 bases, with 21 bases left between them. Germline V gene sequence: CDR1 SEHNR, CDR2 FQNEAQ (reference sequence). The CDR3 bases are TGTGCCAGCGGAGGGAGTCGGGCGGTAGGAGAAAAACTGTTTTTT. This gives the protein CASGGSRAVGEKLFF.

The CDR3 bases are TGTGCCAGCAGCTTAAGTGATAGTTCAAATTCACCCCTCCACTTT. Translation gives CASSLSDSSNSPLHF. The rearrangement uses TRBV11-2 and TRBJ1-6; the D is unclear. V was shortened by 2 bases and J by 7 bases, with 12 bases between the two germline ends. The germline V gene has CDR1 SGHAT and CDR2 FQNNGV. The CDR3 length is 15 residues. Together with reference TRBV11-2 and TRBJ1-6, the CDR3 gives the full variable domain: EAGVAQSPRYKIIEKRQSVAFWCNPISGHATLYWYQQILGQGPKLLIQFQNNGVVDDSQLPKDRFSAERLKGVDSTLKIQPAKLEDSAVYLCASSLSDSSNSPLHFGNGTRLTVT.

CDR3 sequence reads: CASSLQVEYEQYF. The CDR3 region has the DNA TGTGCCAGCAGCTTACAGGTAGAGTACGAGCAGTACTTC. The rearrangement links TRBV7-2 to TRBJ2-7; D remains ambiguous. In germline, CDR1 is SGHTA, CDR2 FQGNSA. The V and J ends lost 2 bases and 4 bases respectively, with 9 bases between them. CDR3 length equals 13 residues.

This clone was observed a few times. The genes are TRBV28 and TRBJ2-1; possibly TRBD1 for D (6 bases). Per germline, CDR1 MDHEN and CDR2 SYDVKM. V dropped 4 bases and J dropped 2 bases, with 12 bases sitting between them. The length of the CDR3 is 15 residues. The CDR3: CASSSGVRAYNEQFF. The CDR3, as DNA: TGTGCCAGCAGTTCAGGGGTGCGCGCCTACAATGAGCAGTTCTTC. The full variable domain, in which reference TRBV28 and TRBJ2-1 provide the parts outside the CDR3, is DVKVTQSSRYLVKRTGEKVFLECVQDMDHENMFWYRQDPGLGLRLIYFSYDVKMKEKGDIPEGYSVSREKKERFSLILESASTNQTSMYLCASSSGVRAYNEQFFGPGTRLTVL.

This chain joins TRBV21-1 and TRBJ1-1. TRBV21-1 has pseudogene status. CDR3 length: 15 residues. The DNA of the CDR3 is TGTGCCAATCCCCAGGCGGGGGGGGGCTTTGCTGAAGCTTTCTTT. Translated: CANPQAGGGFAEAFF.

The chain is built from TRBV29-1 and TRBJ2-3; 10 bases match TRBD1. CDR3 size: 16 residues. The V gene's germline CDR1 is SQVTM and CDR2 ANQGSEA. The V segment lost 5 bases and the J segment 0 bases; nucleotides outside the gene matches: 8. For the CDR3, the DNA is TGCAGCGTTAAAAGGTGGGGACAGGGGAGCACAGATACGCAGTATTTT. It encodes CSVKRWGQGSTDTQYF.

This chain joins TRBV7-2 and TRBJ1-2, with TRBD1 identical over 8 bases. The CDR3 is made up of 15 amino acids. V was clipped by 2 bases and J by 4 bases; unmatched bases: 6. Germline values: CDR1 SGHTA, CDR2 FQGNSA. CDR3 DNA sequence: TGTGCCAGCAGCTTACCTGGACAGGGCGTCTATGGCTACACCTTC. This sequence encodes CASSLPGQGVYGYTF.

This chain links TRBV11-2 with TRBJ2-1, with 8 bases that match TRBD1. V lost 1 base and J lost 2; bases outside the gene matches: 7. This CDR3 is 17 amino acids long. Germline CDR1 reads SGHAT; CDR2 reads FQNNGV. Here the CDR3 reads CASSLAPAGGPYNEQFF. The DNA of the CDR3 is TGTGCCAGCAGCTTAGCCCCGGCAGGGGGCCCCTACAATGAGCAGTTCTTC.

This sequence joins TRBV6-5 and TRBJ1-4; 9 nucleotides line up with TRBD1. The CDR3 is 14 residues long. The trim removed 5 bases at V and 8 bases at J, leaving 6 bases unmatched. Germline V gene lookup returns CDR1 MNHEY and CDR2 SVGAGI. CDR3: CASSPGQGYEKLFF. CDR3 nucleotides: TGTGCCAGCAGTCCGGGACAGGGTTACGAAAAACTGTTTTTT.

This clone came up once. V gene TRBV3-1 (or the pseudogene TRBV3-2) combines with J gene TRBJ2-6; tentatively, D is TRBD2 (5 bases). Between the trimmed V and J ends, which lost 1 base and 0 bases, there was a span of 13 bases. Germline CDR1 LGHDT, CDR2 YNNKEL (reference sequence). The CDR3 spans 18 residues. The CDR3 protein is CASSQAEGRHSGANVLTF. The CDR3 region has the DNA TGTGCCAGCAGCCAAGCGGAAGGGAGACACTCTGGGGCCAACGTCCTGACTTTC.

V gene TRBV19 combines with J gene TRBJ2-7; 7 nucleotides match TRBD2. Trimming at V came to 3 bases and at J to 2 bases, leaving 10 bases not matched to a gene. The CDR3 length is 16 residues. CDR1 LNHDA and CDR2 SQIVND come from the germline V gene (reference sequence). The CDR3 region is CASSISGGVKAYEQYF. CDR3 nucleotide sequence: TGTGCCAGTAGTATCTCGGGGGGAGTCAAAGCCTACGAGCAGTACTTC.

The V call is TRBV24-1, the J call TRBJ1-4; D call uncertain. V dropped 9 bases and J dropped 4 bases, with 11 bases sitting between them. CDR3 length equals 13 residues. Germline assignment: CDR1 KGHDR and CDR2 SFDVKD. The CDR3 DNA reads TGTGCCACCTGCTTGGACTTTAATGAAAAACTGTTTTTT. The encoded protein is CATCLDFNEKLFF.

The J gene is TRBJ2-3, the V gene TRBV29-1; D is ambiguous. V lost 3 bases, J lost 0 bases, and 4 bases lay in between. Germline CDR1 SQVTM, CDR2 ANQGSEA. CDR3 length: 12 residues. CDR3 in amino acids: CSVERSTDTQYF. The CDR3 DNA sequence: TGCAGCGTTGAGCGGAGCACAGATACGCAGTATTTT.

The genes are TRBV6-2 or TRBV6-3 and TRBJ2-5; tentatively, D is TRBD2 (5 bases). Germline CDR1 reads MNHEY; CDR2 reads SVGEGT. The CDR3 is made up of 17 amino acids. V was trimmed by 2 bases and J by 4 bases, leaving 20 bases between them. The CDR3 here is CASSYRPMGFEGETQYF. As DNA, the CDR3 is TGTGCCAGCAGTTACCGCCCTATGGGTTTTGAGGGAGAGACCCAGTACTTC.

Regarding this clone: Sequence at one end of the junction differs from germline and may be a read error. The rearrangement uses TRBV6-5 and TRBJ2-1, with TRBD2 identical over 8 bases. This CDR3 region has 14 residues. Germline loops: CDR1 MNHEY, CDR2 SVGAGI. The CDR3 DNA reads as TGTGCCAGCAGTCACTCGGGACTAGTGAATGAGCAGTTCTTC. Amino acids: CASSHSGLVNEQFF.

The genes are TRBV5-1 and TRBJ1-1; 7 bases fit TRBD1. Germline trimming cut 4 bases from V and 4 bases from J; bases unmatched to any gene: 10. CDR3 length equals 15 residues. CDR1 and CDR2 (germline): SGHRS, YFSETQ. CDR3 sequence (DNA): TGCGCCAGCAGCCGCAAGATGACAGGGAGCACTGAAGCTTTCTTT. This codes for CASSRKMTGSTEAFF. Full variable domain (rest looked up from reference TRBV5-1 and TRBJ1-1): KAGVTQTPRYLIKTRGQQVTLSCSPISGHRSVSWYQQTPGQGLQFLFEYFSETQRNKGNFPGRFSGRQFSNSRSEMNVSTLELGDSALYLCASSRKMTGSTEAFFGQGTRLTVV.

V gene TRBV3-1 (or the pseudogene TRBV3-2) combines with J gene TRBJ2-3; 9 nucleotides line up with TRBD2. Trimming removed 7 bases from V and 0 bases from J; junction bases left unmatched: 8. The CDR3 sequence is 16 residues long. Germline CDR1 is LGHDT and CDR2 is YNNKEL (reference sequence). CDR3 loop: CASKGREGYSTDTQYF. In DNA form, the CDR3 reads TGTGCCAGCAAGGGGCGGGAGGGGTATAGCACAGATACGCAGTATTTT.